This T cell receptor beta chain stems from a study of cytomegalovirus exposure and HLA in healthy donors. Study-level findings and limits: When analyzed later, a missense DCLRE1C variant was found to be linked to TCR beta V- and J-gene trimming.

For this clone: Its antigen is unidentified.

Primers included in the PCR were 60 Vbeta and 13 Jbeta primers. TCRdb's table, derived via immunoSEQ multiplex PCR, lists solely in-frame clones and lacks some. The data contain about 130,000 clones, about four fifths of them singletons. The ends lost 8 bases at V and 3 bases at J; junction bases unmatched: 4. Germline V gene sequence: CDR1 SNHLY, CDR2 FYNNEI. The CDR3 is 13 amino acids. The TCR sequence derives from a woman aged 55-69 years in good health and CMV-seropositive. The sample taken for sequencing was PBMCs. The J gene is TRBJ2-1, the V gene TRBV2; TRBD1 agrees at 7 bases. CDR3 in DNA: TGTGCCAGCTGCCGGGACAGCTACAATGAGCAGTTCTTC. Protein sequence: CASCRDSYNEQFF.